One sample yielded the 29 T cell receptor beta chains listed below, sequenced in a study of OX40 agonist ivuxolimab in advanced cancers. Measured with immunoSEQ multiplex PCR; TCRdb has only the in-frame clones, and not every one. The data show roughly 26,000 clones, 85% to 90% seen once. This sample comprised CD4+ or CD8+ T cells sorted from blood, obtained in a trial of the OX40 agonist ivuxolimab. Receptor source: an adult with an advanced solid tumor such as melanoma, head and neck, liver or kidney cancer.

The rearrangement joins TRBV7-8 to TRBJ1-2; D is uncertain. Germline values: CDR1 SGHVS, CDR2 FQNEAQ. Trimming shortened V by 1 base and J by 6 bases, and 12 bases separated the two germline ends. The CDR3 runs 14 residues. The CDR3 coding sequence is TGTGCCAGCAGCTTAGTATCGGGGAACCATGGCTACACCTTC. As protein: CASSLVSGNHGYTF.

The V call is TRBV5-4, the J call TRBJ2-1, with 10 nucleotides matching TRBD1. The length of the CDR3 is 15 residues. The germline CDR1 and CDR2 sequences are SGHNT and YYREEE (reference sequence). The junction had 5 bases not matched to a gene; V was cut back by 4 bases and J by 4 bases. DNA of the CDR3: TGTGCCAGCAGCCCCCGACAGGGGGCTTACAATGAGCAGTTCTTC. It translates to CASSPRQGAYNEQFF.

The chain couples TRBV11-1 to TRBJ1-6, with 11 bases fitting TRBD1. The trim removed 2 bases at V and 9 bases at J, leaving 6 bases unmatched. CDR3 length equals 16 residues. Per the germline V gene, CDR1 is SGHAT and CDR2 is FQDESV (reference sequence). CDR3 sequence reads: CASSLTDGTGGSPLHF. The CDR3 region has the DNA TGTGCCAGCAGCTTAACGGACGGGACAGGGGGTTCACCCCTCCACTTT.

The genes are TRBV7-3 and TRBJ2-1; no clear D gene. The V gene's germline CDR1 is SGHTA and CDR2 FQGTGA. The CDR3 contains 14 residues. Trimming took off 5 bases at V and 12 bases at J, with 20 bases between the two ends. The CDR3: CASSPEGRAIGQFF. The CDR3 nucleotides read TGTGCCAGCAGCCCGGAAGGTAGGGCAATTGGGCAGTTCTTC.

CDR3 nucleotides: TGTGCCAGCAGCAATCGCGACAGGGAGGGGGGCTATGGCTACACCTTC. Its protein is CASSNRDREGGYGYTF. J is TRBJ1-2 and V is TRBV7-9; 7 bases agree with TRBD1. CDR1 is SEHNR and CDR2 is FQNEAQ in the germline V gene (reference sequence). This CDR3 is 16 amino acids long. V shed 5 bases and J 4 bases; nucleotides not matched to a gene: 13.

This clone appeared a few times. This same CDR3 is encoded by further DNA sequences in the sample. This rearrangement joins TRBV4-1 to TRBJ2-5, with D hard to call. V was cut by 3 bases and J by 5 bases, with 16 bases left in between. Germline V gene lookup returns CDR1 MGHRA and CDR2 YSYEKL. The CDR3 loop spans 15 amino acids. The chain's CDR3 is CASSQDGLPGETQYF. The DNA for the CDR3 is TGCGCCAGCAGCCAGGACGGCTTACCCGGGGAGACCCAGTACTTC.

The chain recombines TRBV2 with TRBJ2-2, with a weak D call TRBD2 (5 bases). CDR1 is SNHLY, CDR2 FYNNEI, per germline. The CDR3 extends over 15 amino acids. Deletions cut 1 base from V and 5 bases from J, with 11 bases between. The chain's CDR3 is CASSEGTASTGELFF. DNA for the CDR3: TGTGCCAGCAGTGAAGGGACTGCTTCGACCGGGGAGCTGTTTTTT.

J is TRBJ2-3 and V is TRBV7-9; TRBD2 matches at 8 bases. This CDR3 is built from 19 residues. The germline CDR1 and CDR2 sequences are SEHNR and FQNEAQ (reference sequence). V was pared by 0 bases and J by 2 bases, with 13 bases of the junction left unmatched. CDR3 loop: CASSLALNEGGGTTDTQYF. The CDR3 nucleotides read TGTGCCAGCAGCTTAGCGCTAAATGAGGGCGGGGGGACCACAGATACGCAGTATTTT. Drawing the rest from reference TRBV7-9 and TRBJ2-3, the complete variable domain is DTGVSQNPRHKITKRGQNVTFRCDPISEHNRLYWYRQTLGQGPEFLTYFQNEAQLEKSRLLSDRFSAERPKGSFSTLEIQRTEQGDSAMYLCASSLALNEGGGTTDTQYFGPGTRLTVL.

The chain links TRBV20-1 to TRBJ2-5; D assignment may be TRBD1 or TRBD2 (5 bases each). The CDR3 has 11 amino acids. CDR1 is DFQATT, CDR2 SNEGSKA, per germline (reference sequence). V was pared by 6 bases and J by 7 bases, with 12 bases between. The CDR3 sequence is CSARDPSTQYF. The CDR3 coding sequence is TGCAGTGCGAGGGACCCTTCGACCCAGTACTTC.

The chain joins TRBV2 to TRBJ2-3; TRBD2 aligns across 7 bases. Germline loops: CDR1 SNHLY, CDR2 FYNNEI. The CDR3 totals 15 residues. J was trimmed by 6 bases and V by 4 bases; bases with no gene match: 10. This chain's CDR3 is CASSVRAGASDTQYF. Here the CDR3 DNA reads TGTGCCAGCAGTGTTCGGGCGGGAGCTTCGGATACGCAGTATTTT.

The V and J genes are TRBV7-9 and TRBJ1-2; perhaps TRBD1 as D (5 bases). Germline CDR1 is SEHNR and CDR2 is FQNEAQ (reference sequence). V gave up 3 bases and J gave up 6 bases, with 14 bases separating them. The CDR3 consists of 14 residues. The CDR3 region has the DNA TGTGCCAGCAGCTTTAATAAGGGGTCGGATGGCTACACCTTC. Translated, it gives CASSFNKGSDGYTF. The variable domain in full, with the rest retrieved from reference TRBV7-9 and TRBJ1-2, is DTGVSQNPRHKITKRGQNVTFRCDPISEHNRLYWYRQTLGQGPEFLTYFQNEAQLEKSRLLSDRFSAERPKGSFSTLEIQRTEQGDSAMYLCASSFNKGSDGYTFGSGTRLTVV.

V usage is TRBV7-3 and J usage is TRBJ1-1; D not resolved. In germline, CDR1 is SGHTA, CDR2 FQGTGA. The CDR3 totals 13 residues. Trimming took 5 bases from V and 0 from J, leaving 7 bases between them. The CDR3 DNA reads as TGTGCCAGCAGCGATCAGATGAACACTGAAGCTTTCTTT. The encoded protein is CASSDQMNTEAFF.

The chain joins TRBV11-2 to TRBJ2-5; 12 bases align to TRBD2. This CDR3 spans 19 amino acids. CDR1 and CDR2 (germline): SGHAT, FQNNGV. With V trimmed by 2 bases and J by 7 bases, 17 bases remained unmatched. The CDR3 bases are TGTGCCAGCAGCTTAAATTTTGGGACTAGCGGGCGGTGGGGCTGGACCCAGTACTTC. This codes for CASSLNFGTSGRWGWTQYF.

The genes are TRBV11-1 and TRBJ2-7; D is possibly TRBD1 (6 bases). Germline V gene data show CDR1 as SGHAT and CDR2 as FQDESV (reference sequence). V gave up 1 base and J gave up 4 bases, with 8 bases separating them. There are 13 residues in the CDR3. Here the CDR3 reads CASSLEGGYEQYF. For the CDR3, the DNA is TGTGCCAGCAGCTTAGAAGGGGGTTACGAGCAGTACTTC.

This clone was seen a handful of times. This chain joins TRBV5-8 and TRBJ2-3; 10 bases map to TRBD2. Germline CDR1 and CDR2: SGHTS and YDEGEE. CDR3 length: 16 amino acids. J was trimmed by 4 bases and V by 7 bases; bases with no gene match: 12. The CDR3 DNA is TGTGCCAGCTCCTGGGGGCTAGCGGGAGATGCAGATACGCAGTATTTT. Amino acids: CASSWGLAGDADTQYF.

CDR3 sequence: CASSLSGPNNEKLFF. Written as DNA, the CDR3 is TGTGCCAGCAGCTTATCGGGGCCAAATAATGAAAAACTGTTTTTT. The chain couples TRBV7-9 to TRBJ1-4; the D gene is possibly TRBD1 (5 bases). CDR3 length: 15 amino acids. Trimming pared 2 bases from V and 4 bases from J, leaving 11 bases between. CDR1 and CDR2 from the germline V gene are SEHNR and FQNEAQ (reference sequence).

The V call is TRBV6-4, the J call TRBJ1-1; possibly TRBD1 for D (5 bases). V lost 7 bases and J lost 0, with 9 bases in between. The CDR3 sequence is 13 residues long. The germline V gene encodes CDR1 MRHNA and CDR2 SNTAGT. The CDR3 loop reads CASKDKLNTEAFF. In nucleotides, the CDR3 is TGTGCCAGCAAGGACAAGCTGAACACTGAAGCTTTCTTT.

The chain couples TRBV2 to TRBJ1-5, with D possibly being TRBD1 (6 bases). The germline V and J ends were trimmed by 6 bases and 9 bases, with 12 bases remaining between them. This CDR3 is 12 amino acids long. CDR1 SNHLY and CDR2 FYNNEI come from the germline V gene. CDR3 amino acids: CASRRQTGPQHF. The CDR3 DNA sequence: TGTGCCAGCAGACGGCAGACAGGGCCCCAGCATTTT. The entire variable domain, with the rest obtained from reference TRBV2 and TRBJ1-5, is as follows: EPEVTQTPSHQVTQMGQEVILRCVPISNHLYFYWYRQILGQKVEFLVSFYNNEISEKSEIFDDQFSVERPDGSNFTLKIRSTKLEDSAMYFCASRRQTGPQHFGDGTRLSIL.

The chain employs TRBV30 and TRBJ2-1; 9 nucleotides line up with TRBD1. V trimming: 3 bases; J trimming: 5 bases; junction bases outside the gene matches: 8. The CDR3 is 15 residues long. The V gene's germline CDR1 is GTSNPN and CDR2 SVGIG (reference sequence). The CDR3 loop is CAWRVRDRDNNEQFF. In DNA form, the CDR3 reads TGTGCCTGGAGGGTCCGGGACAGGGATAACAATGAGCAGTTCTTC.

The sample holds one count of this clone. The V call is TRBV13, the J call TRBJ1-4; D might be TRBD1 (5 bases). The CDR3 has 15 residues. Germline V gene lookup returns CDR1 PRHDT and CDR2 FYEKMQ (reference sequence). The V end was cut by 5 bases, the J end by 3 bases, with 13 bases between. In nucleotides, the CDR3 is TGTGCCAGCAGCAGTCGCGGGGGTTCTAATGAAAAACTGTTTTTT. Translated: CASSSRGGSNEKLFF.

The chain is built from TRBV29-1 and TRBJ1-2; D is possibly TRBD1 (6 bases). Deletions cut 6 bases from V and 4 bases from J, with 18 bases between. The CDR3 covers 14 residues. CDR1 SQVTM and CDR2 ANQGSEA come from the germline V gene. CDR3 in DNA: TGCAGCGTGGGGGCCGGGACGGGGGTCTATGGCTACACCTTC. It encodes CSVGAGTGVYGYTF. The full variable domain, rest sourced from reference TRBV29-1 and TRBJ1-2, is SAVISQKPSRDICQRGTSLTIQCQVDSQVTMMFWYRQQPGQSLTLIATANQGSEATYESGFVIDKFPISRPNLTFSTLTVSNMSPEDSSIYLCSVGAGTGVYGYTFGSGTRLTVV.

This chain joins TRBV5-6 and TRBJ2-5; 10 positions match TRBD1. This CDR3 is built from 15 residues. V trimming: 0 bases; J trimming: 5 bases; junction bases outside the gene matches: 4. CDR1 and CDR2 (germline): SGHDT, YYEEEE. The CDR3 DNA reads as TGTGCCAGCAGCTTGGGACAGGGGGCTTGGGAGACCCAGTACTTC. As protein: CASSLGQGAWETQYF.

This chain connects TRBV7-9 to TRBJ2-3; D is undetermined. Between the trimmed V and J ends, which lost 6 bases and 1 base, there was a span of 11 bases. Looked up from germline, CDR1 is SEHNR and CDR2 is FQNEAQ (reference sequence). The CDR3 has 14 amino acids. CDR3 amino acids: CASRVGSGTDTQYF. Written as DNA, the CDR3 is TGTGCCAGCAGGGTGGGGTCGGGCACAGATACGCAGTATTTT.

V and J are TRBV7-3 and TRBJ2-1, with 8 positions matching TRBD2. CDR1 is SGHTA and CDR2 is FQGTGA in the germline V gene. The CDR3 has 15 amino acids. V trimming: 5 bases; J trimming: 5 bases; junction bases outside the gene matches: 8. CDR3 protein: CASSRSSGTHNEQFF. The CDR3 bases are TGTGCCAGCAGCCGGAGTAGCGGGACCCACAATGAGCAGTTCTTC.

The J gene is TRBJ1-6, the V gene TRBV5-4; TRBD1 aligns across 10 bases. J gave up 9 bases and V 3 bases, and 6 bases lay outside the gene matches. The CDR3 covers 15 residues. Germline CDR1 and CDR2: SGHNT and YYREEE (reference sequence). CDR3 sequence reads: CASSSDRGYFSPLHF. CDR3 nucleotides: TGTGCCAGCAGCTCGGACAGGGGGTATTTTTCACCCCTCCACTTT. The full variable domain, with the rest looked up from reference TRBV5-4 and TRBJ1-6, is ETGVTQSPTHLIKTRGQQVTLRCSSQSGHNTVSWYQQALGQGPQFIFQYYREEENGRGNFPPRFSGLQFPNYSSELNVNALELDDSALYLCASSSDRGYFSPLHFGNGTRLTVT.

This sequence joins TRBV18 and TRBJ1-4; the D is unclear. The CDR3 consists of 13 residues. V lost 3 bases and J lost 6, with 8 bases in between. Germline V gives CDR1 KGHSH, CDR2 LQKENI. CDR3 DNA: TGTGCCAGCTCACCGGGAGGGTATGAAAAACTGTTTTTT. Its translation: CASSPGGYEKLFF.

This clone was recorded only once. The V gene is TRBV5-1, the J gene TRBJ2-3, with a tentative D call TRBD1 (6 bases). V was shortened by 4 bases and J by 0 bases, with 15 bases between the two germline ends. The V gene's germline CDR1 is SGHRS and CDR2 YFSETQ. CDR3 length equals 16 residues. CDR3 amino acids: CASSPGQLTSTDTQYF. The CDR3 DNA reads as TGCGCCAGCAGCCCTGGACAGTTAACTAGCACAGATACGCAGTATTTT.

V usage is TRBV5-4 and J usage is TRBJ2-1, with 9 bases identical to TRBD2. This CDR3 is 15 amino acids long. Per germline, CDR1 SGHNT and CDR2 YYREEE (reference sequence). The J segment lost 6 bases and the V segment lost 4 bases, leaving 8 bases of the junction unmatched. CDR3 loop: CASSPIGGRANEQFF. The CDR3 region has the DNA TGTGCCAGCAGCCCGATTGGCGGGAGGGCCAATGAGCAGTTCTTC.

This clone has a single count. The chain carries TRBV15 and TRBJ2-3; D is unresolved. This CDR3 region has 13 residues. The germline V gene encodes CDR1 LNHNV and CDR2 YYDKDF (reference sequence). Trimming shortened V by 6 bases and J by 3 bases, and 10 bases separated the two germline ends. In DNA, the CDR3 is TGTGCCACCAGGGTGGATGTGACAGATACGCAGTATTTT. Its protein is CATRVDVTDTQYF.